A selection of T cell receptor beta chains follows, all from one sample in a study of beta chain features in type 1 diabetes. Sequencing used immunoSEQ multiplex PCR; TCRdb keeps in-frame clones, though not all of them. This table holds over 200,000 clones, 9.5% to 13% found once. The specimen was naive CD4+ T cells from blood. The receptor source for this set is a man aged 25 to 40 with type 1 diabetes. CDR3s include the opening cysteine and the closing phenylalanine or tryptophan. D genes are given only for firm matches. Size values are once, few and many counts, or a class for expanded clones, and some rows have none.

j_call,v_call,clone_size,d_call,cdr3_nt,cdr3_aa
TRBJ1-3,TRBV9,-,-,TGTGCCAGCGGAGGGAACACCATATATTTT,CASGGNTIYF
TRBJ2-5,TRBV15,-,TRBD2,TGTGCCACCAGCAAGCCGGGGGGGGGAGAGACCCAGTACTTC,CATSKPGGGETQYF
TRBJ2-7,TRBV4-2,-,TRBD1,TGTGCCAGCAGCCAAGGGGACAGGGGCTCCGAGCAGTACTTC,CASSQGDRGSEQYF
TRBJ2-5,TRBV4-1,-,TRBD2,TGCGCCAGCAGCCAATCCCTCGGGACTAGCGGGGAGACCCAGTACTTC,CASSQSLGTSGETQYF
TRBJ2-6,TRBV5-1,-,-,TGCGCCAGCAGCATTGAGGGGGGGCATGGGGCCAACGTCCTGACTTTC,CASSIEGGHGANVLTF
TRBJ1-2,TRBV5-1,few,-,TGCGCCAGCAGCTTTTCACAGGTTGGCGGCTACACCTTC,CASSFSQVGGYTF
TRBJ2-1,TRBV29-1,-,-,TGCAGCGTAGAAAAGATAGGCAGGGGATACTACAATGAGCAGTTCTTC,CSVEKIGRGYYNEQFF
TRBJ2-2,TRBV7-2,-,-,TGTGCCAGCAGACCCACAGGGCAAATCGGGGAGCTGTTTTTT,CASRPTGQIGELFF
TRBJ1-1,TRBV7-9,few,-,TGTGCCAGCTGCGATTGGGGCTTGAACACTGAAGCTTTCTTT,CASCDWGLNTEAFF
TRBJ1-2,TRBV5-1,-,TRBD1,TGCGCCAGCAGCCTAGGACAGGGTCGTGGCTACACCTTC,CASSLGQGRGYTF
TRBJ2-5,TRBV7-9,-,-,TGTGCCAGCAGCCCGACTAGTCAGGAGACCCAGTACTTC,CASSPTSQETQYF
TRBJ1-2,TRBV15,few,TRBD1,TGTGCCACCAGCAGAGAAAAGGGACAGGGGCCCTTGAGTAACTATGGCTACACCTTC,CATSREKGQGPLSNYGYTF
TRBJ1-5,TRBV19,-,-,TGTGCCAGTAGTCCCCAACCTCTCCTCACAGGGTTCCGAAACAATCAGCCCCAGCATTTT,CASSPQPLLTGFRNNQPQHF
TRBJ1-6,TRBV6-1,-,-,TGTGCCAGCAGTGAGAACAGGGAAGTAACACCCCTCCACTTT,CASSENREVTPLHF
TRBJ2-5,TRBV5-4,few,-,TGTGCCAGCAGCTTGGAGAGGGACTCTATCAGGACCCAGTACTTC,CASSLERDSIRTQYF
TRBJ2-1,TRBV2,-,TRBD2,TGTGCCAGCAGCCAGGAGCGGGGGGGTCACAATGAGCAGTTCTTC,CASSQERGGHNEQFF
TRBJ1-5,TRBV28,-,-,TGTGCCAGCAGTTTGTCAGGGGACAAGGATCAGCCCCAGCATTTT,CASSLSGDKDQPQHF
TRBJ1-2,TRBV28,few,-,TGTGCCAGCAGTTTAAGAGTTGCGGGCTACACCTTC,CASSLRVAGYTF
TRBJ1-1,TRBV27,-,-,TGTGCCAGCAGTCACGACTGGTTGACAGGGAACACTGAAGCTTTCTTT,CASSHDWLTGNTEAFF
TRBJ2-3,TRBV28,few,TRBD1,TGTGCCAGCAGTTTCCCCGGGACAGGGGTTGCTACGCAGTATTTT,CASSFPGTGVATQYF
TRBJ1-1,TRBV5-1,-,TRBD1,TGCGCCAGCAGTTCACAGGGGGCCACTGAAGCTTTCTTT,CASSSQGATEAFF
TRBJ1-6,TRBV9,-,-,TGTGCCAGCAGCGTACCGGGGGATAATTCACCCCTCCACTTT,CASSVPGDNSPLHF